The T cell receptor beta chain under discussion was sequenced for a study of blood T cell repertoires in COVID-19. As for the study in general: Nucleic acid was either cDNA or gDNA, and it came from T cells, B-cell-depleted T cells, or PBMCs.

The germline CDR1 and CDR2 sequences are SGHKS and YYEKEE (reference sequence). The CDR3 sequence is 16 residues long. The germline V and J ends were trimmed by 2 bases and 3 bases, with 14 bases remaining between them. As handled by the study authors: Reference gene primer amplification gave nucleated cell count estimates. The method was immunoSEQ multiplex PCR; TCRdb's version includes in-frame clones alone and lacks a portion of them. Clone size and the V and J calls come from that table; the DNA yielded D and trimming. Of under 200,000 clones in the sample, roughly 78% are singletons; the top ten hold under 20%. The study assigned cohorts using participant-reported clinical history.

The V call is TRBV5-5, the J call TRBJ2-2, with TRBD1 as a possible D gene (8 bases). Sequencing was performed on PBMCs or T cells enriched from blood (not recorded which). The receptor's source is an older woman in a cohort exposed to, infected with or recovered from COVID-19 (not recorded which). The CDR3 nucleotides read TGTGCCAGCAGCTTCCAAGCGGGACAGGACACCGGGGAGCTGTTTTTT. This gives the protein CASSFQAGQDTGELFF. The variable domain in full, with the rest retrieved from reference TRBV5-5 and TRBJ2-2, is DAGVTQSPTHLIKTRGQQVTLRCSPISGHKSVSWYQQVLGQGPQFIFQYYEKEERGRGNFPDRFSARQFPNYSSELNVNALLLGDSALYLCASSFQAGQDTGELFFGEGSRLTVL.